The clone carrying this T cell receptor beta chain has at least ten counts. What it recognizes is unknown. This entry belongs to a study of regulatory T cells in long-lasting Graves disease. Study outcomes and limitations: No thyroid tissue was studied; the work used peripheral blood only.

The CDR3 is 10 amino acids. Germline loops: CDR1 SQVTM, CDR2 ANQGSEA. The V and J ends lost 6 bases and 2 bases respectively, with 4 bases between them. The time point: persistent/refractory GD, antithyroid drugs over 5 years with positive TRAb. Preparation of the TCR library used RNA extracted from PBMCs. CDR3-region Arm-PCR and iRepertoire HTBI primers produced the TCR beta libraries. Authors' processing steps: Across all samples, roughly 60 TRBV segments and 11 to 15 TRBJ segments were identified. MiXCR was run by TCRdb on the multiplex PCR reads, yielding one entry per CDR3 protein. The V and J calls and clone size come from TCRdb's table, not from the authors' own analysis. The sample lists 450,000 or so distinct CDR3 sequences, about 20% occurring once.

Material: peripheral blood mononuclear cells (PBMCs), obtained when the disease was refractory, from a patient treated with antithyroid drugs. The chain employs TRBV29-1 and TRBJ2-5; the D is unclear. The clonotype was recovered from a female donor with Graves disease. The CDR3 is CSVGQETQYF. The CDR3 bases are TGCAGCGTAGGACAAGAGACCCAGTACTTC.